Described below is a single T cell receptor beta chain sequence and its context. This CDR3 is 16 amino acids long. V gave up 3 bases and J gave up 8 bases, with 19 bases separating them. Germline V gene data show CDR1 as MDHEN and CDR2 as SYDVKM. Authors' analysis steps: Estimated nucleated cell counts came from reference gene primer amplification. Clones were sequenced by immunoSEQ multiplex PCR, and TCRdb holds only the in-frame ones, with some missing. That table furnishes V, J and clone size, whereas the DNA furnished D and trimming. The table has 250,000 to 300,000 clones, 88% seen once. The sample is drawn from a study of blood T cell repertoires in COVID-19. Study-wide context: The origin of the acute and convalescent COVID-19 samples was the United States, Italy and Spain.

The material sequenced was peripheral blood. The chain combines TRBV28 with TRBJ1-4; no firm D call. The sequence was obtained from a woman aged 70-85 years with COVID-19, enrolled during active disease. For the CDR3, the DNA is TGTGCCAGCAGTTTTCAAGGAGCCAACTTCATCGAAAAACTGTTTTTT. As protein: CASSFQGANFIEKLFF.